A selection of T cell receptor beta chains follows, all from one sample in a study of radiation and T cells in renal cell carcinoma. Assay: immunoSEQ multiplex PCR; the TCRdb copy retains only in-frame clones and omits some. The sample includes 20,000 to 25,000 clones, nearly 80% seen only once; the top ten take 35% to 45%. Material: blood, obtained from a patient whose treatment included radiotherapy and nephrectomy. All receptors derive from a man aged 60 to 69 with renal cell carcinoma. Each CDR3 is given with its conserved first and last residue. Each record gives: J gene, D gene, V gene, clone size, CDR3 DNA, CDR3 protein. The D gene is left open where the match is weak. Clone sizes are given selectively: once, few, many, or a class where the clone is expanded.

J: TRBJ2-1; D: .; V: TRBV9; size: .; DNA: TGTGCCAGCAGCGGTGGGGGGAGTGGCTACAATGAGCAGTTCTTC; CDR3: CASSGGGSGYNEQFF
J: TRBJ2-7; D: .; V: TRBV6-1; size: once; DNA: TGTGCCAGCAGTGGGGTAGCGGCATACTACGAGCAGTACTTC; CDR3: CASSGVAAYYEQYF
J: TRBJ2-7; D: .; V: TRBV5-6; size: .; DNA: TGTGCCAGCAGCATACTGGGACGGGCCTACGAGCAGTACTTC; CDR3: CASSILGRAYEQYF
J: TRBJ1-1; D: .; V: TRBV11-2; size: .; DNA: TGTGCCAGCAGCTTAGCTGGCCAGCTGGGCACTGAAGCTTTCTTT; CDR3: CASSLAGQLGTEAFF
J: TRBJ2-7; D: TRBD2; V: TRBV5-1; size: .; DNA: TGCGCCTCCGCGACTAGCGGCTACGAGCAGTACTTC; CDR3: CASATSGYEQYF
J: TRBJ1-2; D: TRBD1; V: TRBV25-1; size: many; DNA: TGTGCCAGCAGGGGACAGGAAGCCCCGATCTGCACCTTC; CDR3: CASRGQEAPICTF
J: TRBJ2-1; D: .; V: TRBV7-8; size: once; DNA: TGTGCCAGCAGCTTAGATGGGGCCCGCGGAGATGAGCAGTTCTTC; CDR3: CASSLDGARGDEQFF
J: TRBJ1-2; D: .; V: TRBV6-6; size: .; DNA: TGTGCCAGCCGAGAGGGAGGGGTCTATGGCTACACCTTC; CDR3: CASREGGVYGYTF
J: TRBJ1-6; D: TRBD1; V: TRBV27; size: .; DNA: TGTGCCAGCCGTGCTTACCAGGGGGCGAATTCACCCCTCCACTTT; CDR3: CASRAYQGANSPLHF
J: TRBJ2-7; D: .; V: TRBV4-2; size: .; DNA: TGTGCCAGCAGCCAAGAGAACGAGCCTTTCTACGAGCAGTACTTC; CDR3: CASSQENEPFYEQYF